The rows below give T cell receptor beta chains drawn from one sample of a study of cytomegalovirus exposure and HLA in healthy donors. Clones were read by immunoSEQ multiplex PCR, and TCRdb kept only the in-frame ones, dropping some. The sample has 140,000 to 150,000 clones; roughly 70% are singletons. What was sequenced was PBMCs. Receptor source: a woman aged 40-49 years in good health and CMV-seronegative. The CDR3 runs from the conserved cysteine through the conserved F or W. Fields, in order: clone size, V gene, J gene, CDR3 protein. Rows give clone size only sometimes, using once, few, many, or a class for an expanded clone.

few	TRBV7-7	TRBJ1-1	CASSPQPNTEAFF
-	TRBV27	-	CASSSGLAGGQSSYEQYF
-	TRBV7-9	TRBJ1-3	CSSSSIGLRGGNTIYF
few	TRBV6-1	TRBJ2-5	CASSERDRVQETQYF
-	TRBV5-1	TRBJ2-5	CASSLDSQGETQYF
-	TRBV27	TRBJ2-1	CASSLRSYNEQFF
once	TRBV2	TRBJ2-1	CASSSGGASYNEQFF
-	TRBV6-5	TRBJ1-2	CASSYSIRGNYGYTF
once	TRBV30	TRBJ2-7	CVGQGADEQYF
-	TRBV7-9	TRBJ1-4	CASSSGTGNEKLFF
few	TRBV5-1	TRBJ2-7	CASSLGPSRGEQYF
-	TRBV5-1	TRBJ2-1	CASSYTRGGSLDEQFF
-	TRBV2	TRBJ1-6	CASSETYGGYSPLHF
-	TRBV7-2	TRBJ1-2	CASSLVVTSYGYTF
-	TRBV4-1	TRBJ1-5	CASAGGLKWGQPQHF
-	TRBV4-2	TRBJ1-1	CASSQDTSRSAEAFF
-	TRBV9	TRBJ2-1	CASSPRGGASYNEQFF
-	TRBV5-1	TRBJ1-1	CASSLGQGALMNTEAFF
-	TRBV11-1	TRBJ1-2	CASSLGQANYGYTF
-	TRBV5-6	TRBJ1-5	CASSSLRGRLGQPQHF